A selection of T cell receptor beta chains follows, all from one sample in a study of PD-1 blockade in classical Hodgkin lymphoma. Libraries were prepared by immunoSEQ multiplex PCR; TCRdb keeps only in-frame clonotypes and omits some of them. The sample records fewer than 50,000 clones, roughly 78% being singletons. Material: peripheral blood mononuclear cells (PBMCs), obtained before the fourth cycle of nivolumab. These receptors all stem from a human donor with classical Hodgkin lymphoma. Each CDR3 is given with its conserved first and last residue. The order of the fields is V gene, J gene, D gene, clone size, CDR3 protein, CDR3 DNA. The D gene is left open where the match is weak. Clone sizes are given selectively: once, few, many, or a class where the clone is expanded.

V: TRBV30
J: TRBJ1-5
D: .
size: few
CDR3: CAWSVDSNQPQHF
DNA: TGTGCCTGGAGTGTGGATAGCAATCAGCCCCAGCATTTT

V: TRBV28
J: TRBJ2-4
D: .
size: .
CDR3: CASTGDGRNIQYF
DNA: TGTGCCAGCACGGGGGATGGGCGAAACATTCAGTACTTC

V: TRBV2
J: TRBJ1-6
D: .
size: few
CDR3: CASSEETSNSPLHF
DNA: TGTGCCAGCAGTGAAGAGACGTCAAATTCACCCCTCCACTTT

V: TRBV5-1
J: TRBJ1-5
D: .
size: many
CDR3: CASSLAGERYQPQHF
DNA: TGCGCCAGCAGCTTGGCGGGGGAGAGGTATCAGCCCCAGCATTTT

V: TRBV19
J: TRBJ1-2
D: TRBD1
size: medium-sized
CDR3: CASSDGTGTYGYTF
DNA: TGTGCCAGTAGTGACGGGACAGGGACCTATGGCTACACCTTC

V: TRBV28
J: TRBJ2-7
D: .
size: .
CDR3: CASSTMDGAYEQYF
DNA: TGTGCCAGCAGTACAATGGACGGGGCCTACGAGCAGTACTTC

V: TRBV7-9
J: TRBJ2-2
D: .
size: .
CDR3: CASSSEGGSTGELFF
DNA: TGTGCCAGCAGCTCGGAGGGTGGGAGCACCGGGGAGCTGTTTTTT

V: TRBV5-5
J: TRBJ1-1
D: TRBD1
size: few
CDR3: CASSRQGAGTEAFF
DNA: TGTGCCAGCAGCCGACAGGGGGCCGGCACTGAAGCTTTCTTT

V: TRBV6-1
J: TRBJ1-2
D: .
size: .
CDR3: CASRDNYGYTF
DNA: TGTGCCAGCAGGGATAACTATGGCTACACCTTC

V: TRBV7-8
J: TRBJ2-5
D: TRBD1
size: few
CDR3: CASSLGAGQGIETQYF
DNA: TGTGCCAGCAGCTTAGGAGCGGGACAGGGGATTGAGACCCAGTACTTC

V: TRBV5-5
J: TRBJ2-2
D: .
size: .
CDR3: CASQGSLNTGELFF
DNA: TGTGCCAGCCAGGGCAGCCTGAACACCGGGGAGCTGTTTTTT

V: TRBV18
J: TRBJ2-2
D: TRBD1
size: .
CDR3: CASSPQGAVTGELFF
DNA: TGTGCCAGCTCACCACAGGGGGCGGTCACCGGGGAGCTGTTTTTT